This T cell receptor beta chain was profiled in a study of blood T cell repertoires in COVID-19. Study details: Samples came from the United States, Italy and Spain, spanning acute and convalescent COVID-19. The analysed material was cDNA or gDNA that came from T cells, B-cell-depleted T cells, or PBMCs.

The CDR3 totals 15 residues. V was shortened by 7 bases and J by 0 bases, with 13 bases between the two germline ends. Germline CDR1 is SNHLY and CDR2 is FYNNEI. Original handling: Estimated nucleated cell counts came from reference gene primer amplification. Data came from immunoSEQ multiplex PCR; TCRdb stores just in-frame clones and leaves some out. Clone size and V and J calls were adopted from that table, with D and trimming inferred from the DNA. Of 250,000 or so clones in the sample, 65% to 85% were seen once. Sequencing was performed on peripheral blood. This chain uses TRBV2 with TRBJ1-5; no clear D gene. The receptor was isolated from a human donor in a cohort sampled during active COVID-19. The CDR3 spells CASTPAGYSNQPQHF. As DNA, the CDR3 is TGTGCCAGCACCCCGGCCGGGTATAGCAATCAGCCCCAGCATTTT. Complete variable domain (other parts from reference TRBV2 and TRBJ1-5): EPEVTQTPSHQVTQMGQEVILRCVPISNHLYFYWYRQILGQKVEFLVSFYNNEISEKSEIFDDQFSVERPDGSNFTLKIRSTKLEDSAMYFCASTPAGYSNQPQHFGDGTRLSIL.